This TCR beta chain was profiled in a study of OX40 agonist ivuxolimab in advanced cancers. Measured with immunoSEQ multiplex PCR; TCRdb has only the in-frame clones, and not every one. The table shows about 82,000 clones, with more than 80% occurring only once. Germline V CDR1 and CDR2: MNHEY, SMNVEV (reference sequence). CDR3 length equals 15 residues. V dropped 4 bases and J dropped 5; count of bases not matched to a gene: 8. This receptor was identified in an adult with an advanced solid tumor such as melanoma, head and neck, liver or kidney cancer. The material sequenced was CD4+ or CD8+ T cells sorted from blood, taken in a trial of the OX40 agonist ivuxolimab. The rearrangement links TRBV27 to TRBJ2-3, with 8 bases fitting TRBD1. The DNA of the CDR3 is TGTGCCAGCAGTTCACACGGACAGGGTAAAGATACGCAGTATTTT. Amino acid sequence: CASSSHGQGKDTQYF.